This TCR beta chain was sequenced during a study of blood T cell repertoires in COVID-19. Repertoires were generated with immunoSEQ multiplex PCR, while TCRdb's copy carries only in-frame clones and drops some. The repertoire holds 70,000 to 100,000 clones, with approximately 80% as singletons. This CDR3 comprises 15 residues. V lost 0 bases and J 5 bases, leaving 14 bases between the germline ends. This clonotype originated in a woman aged 80 or over with acute or convalescent COVID-19. Specimen: peripheral blood. This rearrangement joins TRBV5-3 to TRBJ2-5; D may be TRBD1 (5 bases). TRBV5-3 is classed as an ORF, of uncertain function. The CDR3 is CARSLGARGRETQYF. The CDR3, as DNA: TGTGCCAGAAGCTTGGGGGCTAGGGGTCGGGAGACCCAGTACTTC.